Included here is one T cell receptor (beta chain) sequence, with context. Its antigen remains unidentified. The germline V gene has CDR1 MDHEN and CDR2 SYDVKM. The CDR3 consists of 14 residues. V gave up 5 bases and J gave up 2 bases; unmatched junction bases: 3. The data stem from a study of long-term antiretroviral therapy in people with HIV. Study background: It was about a decade before the 2015 immediate-ART recommendation that the earliest samples were taken. Overall study results and limits: Although diversity increased after ART, it remained lower than in transplant donor controls. Against controls, HIV repertoires showed narrower ranges of CDR3 length. On ART adherence, viral resistance or therapy changes, no data were available.

Researchers report immunoSEQ v3.0 was run at survey level. Measured with immunoSEQ multiplex PCR; TCRdb has only the in-frame clones, and not every one. The sample contains 25,000 or so clones, over 85% of which appear only once. The V and J genes are TRBV28 and TRBJ2-3; 8 bases match TRBD2. This sequence was found in a man in his forties or fifties with HIV. The material sequenced was unsorted PBMCs, taken 6.2 years after starting antiretroviral therapy. CDR3 in DNA: TGTGCCAGCAGTGTTAGCGGGAACACAGATACGCAGTATTTT. Amino acids: CASSVSGNTDTQYF. The variable domain in full, completed from reference TRBV28 and TRBJ2-3, reads DVKVTQSSRYLVKRTGEKVFLECVQDMDHENMFWYRQDPGLGLRLIYFSYDVKMKEKGDIPEGYSVSREKKERFSLILESASTNQTSMYLCASSVSGNTDTQYFGPGTRLTVL.